The present entry profiles one T cell receptor (beta chain) with its context. Which antigen it targets is not known. The record originates from a study of monozygotic twins with inflammatory bowel disease (dated by TCRdb to about 2019). About the investigation overall: The complete study included approximately 28 monozygotic twin pairs: 19 IBD-discordant Danish pairs and nine German pairs, of which four were IBD-concordant and five were IBD-discordant. The search for disease-associated traits relied mainly on comparing IBD patients with their genetically identical healthy co-twins within discordant pairs. Each individual had, on average, about 151 000 unique TCRalpha sequences and 181 000 unique TCRbeta sequences available for analysis.

The library was generated by 5' RACE. The input for every TCR library was approximately 3,500 ng of total RNA. cDNA was synthesized with SMARTScribe reverse transcriptase in eight separate reactions per sample. During cDNA synthesis, template switching introduced unique molecular identifiers that contained a 6-nucleotide sample barcode. Amplification of TCRalpha and TCRbeta cDNA involved two nested PCRs of about 15 and 9 cycles, and each PCR was followed by bead purification. Before amplification, the cDNA was both treated with uracil DNA-glycosylase and purified with the QIAquick PCR purification kit. The second PCR was the step at which Illumina TruSeq-compatible adapters and sample-specific barcodes were added. Library quality and concentration were assessed using TapeStation and Qubit, and roughly 5.5 ng of each library was pooled. The pooled libraries were sequenced with 2 x 100 bp reads and custom sequencing primers on an Illumina HiSeq2500 single-index Rapid Run. The original pipeline was this. MiGEC version 1.2.6 was used for UMI-based consensus assembly to correct PCR and sequencing errors. MiXCR version 2.1.1 handled V(D)J alignment, clonotype assembly and CDR3 extraction. To normalise gene usage, clonotype sharing and MAIT/NKT TCR abundance, the top 1000, 10 000 and 20 000 clonotypes in each sample were analysed. Diversity was computed as the inverse Simpson index with the vegan R package after downsampling to 27 000 UMIs. Paired Mann-Whitney U tests were applied to discordant twin pairs, and Benjamini-Hochberg correction was used for multiple testing. TCRdb reprocessed the reads, reporting each CDR3 protein sequence once and no DNA. The V and J calls were determined by TCRdb, not by the authors. This sample's table lists approximately 160,000 distinct CDR3 sequences. About 8% of the sample belongs to the ten largest clones.

Broader findings and caveats from the paper: The analysis was unable to tell apart different T cell subtypes. The results gave no support for a single strong signal or clonotype linked to IBD. Fewer clonotypes were shared with other individuals by IBD patients than by healthy twins, most markedly in patients showing signs of disease activity. Concordant and discordant twins showed no difference in repertoire similarity, possibly because of limited statistical power. A decrease in TCRbeta repertoire diversity, as measured by inverse Simpson index, was observed in IBD patients compared with their healthy co-twins. Differing immunosuppressive treatments among patients may have added background noise and inter-individual variability to the repertoires.

A roughly 2.7 ml peripheral blood sample was drawn into PAXgene tubes per donor and stored at -80°C. Total RNA was isolated from whole blood with the PAXgene blood miRNA kit on an automated QIAcube, without T cell sorting. Peripheral blood from monozygotic twin pairs who were concordant or discordant for inflammatory bowel disease underwent deep TCRalpha and TCRbeta repertoire profiling using unique molecular barcoding. Smoking habits were recorded for all twin pairs, and individuals were classified as current, former or never smokers. The CDR3, cysteine through phenylalanine, is 14 amino acids long. DNA was not recorded. The CDR1 and CDR2 encoded by the germline V gene are KGHSH and LQKENI.

Sequencing input: blood. The V and J segments used are TRBV18 and TRBJ1-1; TCRdb outputs TRBD1, but without DNA this stays unchecked. The sequence was obtained from a human donor with ulcerative colitis or Crohn's disease, or a healthy co-twin of an affected twin (not recorded which). The CDR3 region has the sequence CASSLAQGQTEAFF.